The 16 T cell receptor beta chains listed next were all sequenced from one sample in a study of blood T cell repertoires in COVID-19. Using immunoSEQ multiplex PCR, the repertoire was profiled, and TCRdb retains in-frame clones only, with some absent. The table records about 250,000 clones, approximately 85% of them present only once. Sequenced sample: peripheral blood. Receptors were obtained from a man aged 45-65 years with active or convalescent COVID-19.

This clone appeared a few times. The chain has TRBV5-1 and TRBJ2-5; TRBD1 is a possible D gene (5 bases). The CDR3 length is 14 residues. Germline V lookup: CDR1 SGHRS, CDR2 YFSETQ. Trimming removed 5 bases from V and 5 bases from J, with 16 bases in between. For the CDR3, the DNA is TGCGCCAGCAGAAGACTCCCCCCAGGGGAGACCCAGTACTTC. It translates to CASRRLPPGETQYF.

This rearrangement joins TRBV3-1 (or the pseudogene TRBV3-2) to TRBJ2-5; D is possibly TRBD2 (6 bases). CDR1 LGHDT and CDR2 YNNKEL come from the germline V gene (reference sequence). CDR3 length: 16 amino acids. V lost 0 bases and J 5 bases, leaving 16 bases between the germline ends. The CDR3 loop reads CASSQDRRATGETQYF. As DNA, the CDR3 is TGTGCCAGCAGCCAAGATCGGAGGGCCACCGGGGAGACCCAGTACTTC.

The J gene is TRBJ1-5, the V gene TRBV28, with D tentatively TRBD1 (6 bases). CDR3 size: 15 residues. Germline V gene sequence: CDR1 MDHEN, CDR2 SYDVKM. Trimming took 6 bases from V and 1 from J, leaving 13 bases between them. The chain's CDR3 is CASRLQGGSNQPQHF. CDR3 bases: TGTGCCAGCAGGTTACAGGGTGGCAGCAATCAGCCCCAGCATTTT.

This clone was picked up one time. J is TRBJ2-3 and V is TRBV19, with a possible D match to TRBD2 (5 bases). The germline V and J ends were trimmed by 3 bases and 2 bases, with 9 bases remaining between them. Germline lookup yields CDR1 LNHDA and CDR2 SQIVND (reference sequence). The CDR3 contains 14 residues. The CDR3 region is CASSIPGNTDTQYF. CDR3 DNA sequence: TGTGCCAGTAGTATCCCCGGGAACACAGATACGCAGTATTTT.

The chain combines TRBV9 with TRBJ2-1; 16 bases agree with TRBD2. The CDR3 is 17 residues long. Per the germline V gene, CDR1 is SGDLS and CDR2 is YYNGEE. V dropped 3 bases and J dropped 8; count of bases not matched to a gene: 8. CDR3 bases: TGTGCCAGCAGCGCCGTCGGGACTAGCGGGAGGGAGGATGAGCAGTTCTTC. Translation gives CASSAVGTSGREDEQFF.

The chain employs TRBV6-5 and TRBJ2-1; D may be TRBD1 (6 bases). CDR1 is MNHEY and CDR2 is SVGAGI in the germline V gene. V lost 7 bases to trimming and J lost 9 bases, with 13 bases between them. The CDR3 runs to 12 residues. The CDR3 loop reads CASTLWGREQFF. CDR3 coding DNA: TGTGCCAGCACCCTGTGGGGGCGTGAGCAGTTCTTC.

V is TRBV20-1 and J is TRBJ1-1; TRBD1 matches 11 bases. The V and J ends lost 3 bases and 2 bases, in that order; junction bases with no gene match: 5. CDR1 and CDR2 (germline): DFQATT, SNEGSKA (reference sequence). The CDR3 is 15 residues long. The CDR3 DNA reads as TGCAGTGCTAGTGGACAGGGGGCGGGTAACACTGAAGCTTTCTTT. Amino acid sequence: CSASGQGAGNTEAFF.

The V gene is TRBV5-1, the J gene TRBJ2-3, with 9 positions matching TRBD2. Germline trimming cut 0 bases from V and 3 bases from J; bases unmatched to any gene: 2. The CDR3 runs to 15 residues. Germline V gene data show CDR1 as SGHRS and CDR2 as YFSETQ. The CDR3 is CASSLGGRATDTQYF. CDR3 nucleotide sequence: TGCGCCAGCAGCTTGGGCGGGAGGGCGACAGATACGCAGTATTTT.

The chain uses TRBV2 and TRBJ2-7; the match to TRBD1 covers 7 bases. CDR1 SNHLY and CDR2 FYNNEI come from the germline V gene. After removal of 6 bases from V and 1 base from J, the junction contained 3 bases not matched to a gene. The CDR3 is 13 amino acids. The CDR3 loop is CASRGTDSYEQYF. CDR3 DNA: TGTGCCAGCAGGGGGACAGATTCCTACGAGCAGTACTTC. The entire variable domain, with the rest obtained from reference TRBV2 and TRBJ2-7, is as follows: EPEVTQTPSHQVTQMGQEVILRCVPISNHLYFYWYRQILGQKVEFLVSFYNNEISEKSEIFDDQFSVERPDGSNFTLKIRSTKLEDSAMYFCASRGTDSYEQYFGPGTRLTVT.

This chain links TRBV2 with TRBJ2-7; 11 nucleotides agree with TRBD2. The germline gives CDR1 SNHLY, CDR2 FYNNEI. The CDR3 contains 14 residues. V trimming: 6 bases; J trimming: 9 bases; junction bases outside the gene matches: 10. CDR3 DNA sequence: TGTGCCAGCAGCTCGACTAGCGGGATCGATGGGCAGTACTTC. It specifies CASSSTSGIDGQYF.

J is TRBJ2-1 and V is TRBV2; 8 bases line up with TRBD2. The CDR3 spans 16 residues. Germline V gene data show CDR1 as SNHLY and CDR2 as FYNNEI. Trimming removed 7 bases from V and 1 base from J; junction bases left unmatched: 9. The CDR3 DNA reads TGTGCCAGCACCGGGGGGGGTGGGAATTCCTACAATGAGCAGTTCTTC. This translates into CASTGGGGNSYNEQFF.

The gene calls are TRBV11-3 and TRBJ2-1; tentative D call: TRBD2 (5 bases). V gave up 7 bases and J gave up 4 bases, with 17 bases separating them. The CDR3 sequence is 15 residues long. Germline lookup yields CDR1 SGHNT and CDR2 YENEEA. The chain's CDR3 is CASTARGEAYNEQFF. In DNA, the CDR3 is TGTGCCAGCACGGCACGGGGTGAGGCGTACAATGAGCAGTTCTTC.

The gene calls are TRBV10-3 and TRBJ2-5; maybe TRBD2 (6 bases). Germline CDR1 ENHRY, CDR2 SYGVKD. With 3 bases removed from V and 1 base from J, the gap between germline ends came to 12 bases. The CDR3 totals 15 residues. The DNA for the CDR3 is TGTGCCATCAGTGATAGGTGGCGGGGCCAAGAGACCCAGTACTTC. Its translation: CAISDRWRGQETQYF.

This clone was found a few times. This chain joins TRBV7-8 and TRBJ1-5; no clear D gene. The germline CDR1 and CDR2 sequences are SGHVS and FQNEAQ. Between the trimmed V and J ends, which lost 5 bases and 2 bases, there was a span of 22 bases. The CDR3 runs to 18 residues. The CDR3 bases are TGTGCCAGCAGCCCCAGATTCGTGGGAGGTCCGGGCAATCAGCCCCAGCATTTT. This sequence encodes CASSPRFVGGPGNQPQHF.

This chain uses TRBV7-2 with TRBJ2-3; 7 bases agree with TRBD1. The CDR3 has 17 amino acids. Trimming removed 4 bases from V and 1 base from J; junction bases left unmatched: 11. Germline V lookup: CDR1 SGHTA, CDR2 FQGNSA. CDR3 sequence reads: CASSSTTGAARTDTQYF. The CDR3 bases are TGTGCCAGCAGCTCCACTACAGGGGCGGCTCGCACAGATACGCAGTATTTT. Using reference TRBV7-2 and TRBJ2-3 for the parts outside the CDR3, the full variable domain is GAGVSQSPSNKVTEKGKDVELRCDPISGHTALYWYRQSLGQGLEFLIYFQGNSAPDKSGLPSDRFSAERTGGSVSTLTIQRTQQEDSAVYLCASSSTTGAARTDTQYFGPGTRLTVL.

The chain couples TRBV5-4 to TRBJ2-3, with TRBD2 matching 13 bases. Germline V gene sequence: CDR1 SGHNT, CDR2 YYREEE (reference sequence). The CDR3 is 16 amino acids. Germline trimming cut 4 bases from V and 2 bases from J; bases unmatched to any gene: 4. The CDR3 is CASSIGLAGDTDTQYF. CDR3 bases: TGTGCCAGCAGCATTGGACTAGCGGGGGACACAGATACGCAGTATTTT.